The 2 T cell receptor beta chains below all came from one sample that was sequenced in a study of OX40 agonist ivuxolimab in advanced cancers. Library method: the immunoSEQ multiplex PCR assay. TCRdb carries this immuneACCESS record with in-frame sequences only. Its versions omit some clonotypes, under half of them owing to an unresolved V gene in the studies checked, with the rest unexplained. This sample gives roughly 79,000 clones in total; 70% to 90% of them show up just once. 17% of the sample is held by the ten biggest clonotypes. The sample here was CD4+ or CD8+ T cells sorted from blood, taken in a trial of the OX40 agonist ivuxolimab. Receptor source: an adult with an advanced solid tumor such as melanoma, head and neck, liver or kidney cancer.

The chain uses TRBV28 and TRBJ2-7, with no clear D. CDR3 size: 12 residues. The ends were cut back, 0 bases at V and 5 bases at J, with 5 bases in the middle. Germline V gene lookup returns CDR1 MDHEN and CDR2 SYDVKM. CDR3 sequence (DNA): TGTGCCAGCAGTTTATGGGTGGACGAGCAGTACTTC. As protein: CASSLWVDEQYF.

This clone was recorded a few times. V usage is TRBV2 and J usage is TRBJ2-3; possible D gene TRBD2, 6 bases. The CDR3 totals 14 residues. Trimming took off 6 bases at V and 2 bases at J, with 12 bases between the two ends. CDR1 and CDR2 from the germline V gene are SNHLY and FYNNEI. The CDR3 bases are TGTGCCAGCAGAGGGGACTCGCCCACAGATACGCAGTATTTT. Encoded protein: CASRGDSPTDTQYF.